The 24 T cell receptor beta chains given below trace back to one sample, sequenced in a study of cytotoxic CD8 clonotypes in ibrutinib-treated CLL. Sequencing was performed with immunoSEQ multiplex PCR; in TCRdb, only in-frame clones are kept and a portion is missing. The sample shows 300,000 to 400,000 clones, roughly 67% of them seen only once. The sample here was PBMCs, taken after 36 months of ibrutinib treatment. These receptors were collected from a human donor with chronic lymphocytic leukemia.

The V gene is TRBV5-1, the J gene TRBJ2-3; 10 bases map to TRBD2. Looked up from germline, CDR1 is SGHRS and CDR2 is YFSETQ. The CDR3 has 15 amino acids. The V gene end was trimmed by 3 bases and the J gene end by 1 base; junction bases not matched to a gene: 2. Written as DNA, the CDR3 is TGCGCCAGCAGCTCCCTAGCGGGGGGCACAGATACGCAGTATTTT. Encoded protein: CASSSLAGGTDTQYF. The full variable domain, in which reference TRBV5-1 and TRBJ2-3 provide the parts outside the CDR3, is KAGVTQTPRYLIKTRGQQVTLSCSPISGHRSVSWYQQTPGQGLQFLFEYFSETQRNKGNFPGRFSGRQFSNSRSEMNVSTLELGDSALYLCASSSLAGGTDTQYFGPGTRLTVL.

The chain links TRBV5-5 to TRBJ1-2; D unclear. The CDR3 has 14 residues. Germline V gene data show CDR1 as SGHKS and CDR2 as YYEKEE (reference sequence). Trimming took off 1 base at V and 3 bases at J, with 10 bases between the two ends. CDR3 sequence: CASSLSAGHYGYTF. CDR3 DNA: TGTGCCAGCAGCTTGTCGGCAGGCCACTATGGCTACACCTTC.

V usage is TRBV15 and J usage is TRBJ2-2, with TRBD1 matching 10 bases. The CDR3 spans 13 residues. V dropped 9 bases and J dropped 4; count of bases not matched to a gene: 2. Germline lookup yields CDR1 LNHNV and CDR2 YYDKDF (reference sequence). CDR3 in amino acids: CATRTGGTGELFF. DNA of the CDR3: TGTGCCACACGGACAGGGGGCACCGGGGAGCTGTTTTTT.

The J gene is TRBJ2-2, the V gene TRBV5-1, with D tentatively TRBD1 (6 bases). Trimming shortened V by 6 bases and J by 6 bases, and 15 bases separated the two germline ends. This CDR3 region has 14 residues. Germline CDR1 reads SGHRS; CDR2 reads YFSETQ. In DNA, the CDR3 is TGCGCCAGCAACCAGAGACAGGATTCCGGGGAGCTGTTTTTT. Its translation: CASNQRQDSGELFF.

The CDR3 loop reads CASSSGIYGYTF. CDR3 sequence (DNA): TGTGCCAGCAGCTCGGGGATCTATGGCTACACCTTC. This sequence joins TRBV11-2 and TRBJ1-2, with no clear D. The germline gives CDR1 SGHAT, CDR2 FQNNGV. V lost 4 bases to trimming and J lost 4 bases, with 7 bases between them. The CDR3 is made up of 12 amino acids.

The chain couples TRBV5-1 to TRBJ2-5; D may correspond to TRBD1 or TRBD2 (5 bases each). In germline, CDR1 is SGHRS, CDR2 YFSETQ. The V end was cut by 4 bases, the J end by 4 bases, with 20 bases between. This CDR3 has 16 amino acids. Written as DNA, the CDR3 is TGCGCCAGCAGCGGGGAAACCGGGACCTGGGGAGAGACCCAGTACTTC. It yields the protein CASSGETGTWGETQYF.

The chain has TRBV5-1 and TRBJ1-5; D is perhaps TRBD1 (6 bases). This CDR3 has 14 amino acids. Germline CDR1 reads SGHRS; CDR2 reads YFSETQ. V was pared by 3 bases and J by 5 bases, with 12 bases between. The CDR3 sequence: CASSSGEPYQPQHF. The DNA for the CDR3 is TGCGCCAGCAGCTCAGGGGAGCCCTATCAGCCCCAGCATTTT.

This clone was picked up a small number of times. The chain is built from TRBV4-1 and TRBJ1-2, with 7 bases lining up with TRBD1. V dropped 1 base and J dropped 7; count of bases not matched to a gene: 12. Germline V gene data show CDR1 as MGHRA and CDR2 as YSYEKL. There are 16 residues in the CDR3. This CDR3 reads CASSQAVDRALGGYTF. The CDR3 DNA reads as TGCGCCAGCAGCCAAGCCGTCGACAGGGCTTTGGGTGGCTACACCTTC.

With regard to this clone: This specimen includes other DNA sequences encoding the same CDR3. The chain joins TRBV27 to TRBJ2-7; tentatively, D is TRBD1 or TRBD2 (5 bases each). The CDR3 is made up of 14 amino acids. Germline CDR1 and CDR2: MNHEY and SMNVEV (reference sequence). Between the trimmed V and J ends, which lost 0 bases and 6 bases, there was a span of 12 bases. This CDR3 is CASSLSGPLSEQYF. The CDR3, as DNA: TGTGCCAGCAGTTTATCGGGACCGCTGTCCGAGCAGTACTTC.

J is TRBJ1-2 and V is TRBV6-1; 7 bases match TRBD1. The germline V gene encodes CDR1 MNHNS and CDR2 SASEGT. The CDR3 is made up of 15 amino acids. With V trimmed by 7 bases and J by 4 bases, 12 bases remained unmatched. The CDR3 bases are TGTGCCAGCATGAGGAGGACAGGTCTTACCTATGGCTACACCTTC. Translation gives CASMRRTGLTYGYTF.

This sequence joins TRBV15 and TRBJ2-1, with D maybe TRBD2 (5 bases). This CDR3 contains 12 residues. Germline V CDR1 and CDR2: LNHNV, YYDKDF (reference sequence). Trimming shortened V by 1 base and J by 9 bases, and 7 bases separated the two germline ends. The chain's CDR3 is CATSRGGLEQFF. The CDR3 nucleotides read TGTGCCACCAGCAGAGGCGGGCTTGAGCAGTTCTTC.

The CDR3, as DNA: TGTGCCACCAGCAGAGAGCCGGGCGGCTCACGGGGGTCACCCCTCCACTTT. It specifies CATSREPGGSRGSPLHF. The chain is built from TRBV15 and TRBJ1-6; tentatively, D is TRBD1 (5 bases). The CDR3 covers 17 residues. V was clipped by 0 bases and J by 10 bases, with 19 bases between them. Germline assignment: CDR1 LNHNV and CDR2 YYDKDF (reference sequence).

The CDR3 DNA follows: TGTGCCAGCAGTTACTCGGGTCTCGGGGAGACCCAGTACTTC. Its translation: CASSYSGLGETQYF. This sequence joins TRBV6-5 and TRBJ2-5, with D unresolved. CDR1 is MNHEY and CDR2 is SVGAGI in the germline V gene. Trimming left V 0 bases short and J 5 bases short, with 10 bases between. The CDR3 extends over 14 amino acids.

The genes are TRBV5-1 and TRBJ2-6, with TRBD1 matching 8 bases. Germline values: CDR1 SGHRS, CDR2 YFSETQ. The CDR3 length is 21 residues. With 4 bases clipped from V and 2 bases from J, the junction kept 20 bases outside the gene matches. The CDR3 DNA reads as TGCGCCAGCAGCCCGCCCAGACCTGACAGGGGTAGACAGACTGGGGCCAACGTCCTGACTTTC. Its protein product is CASSPPRPDRGRQTGANVLTF.

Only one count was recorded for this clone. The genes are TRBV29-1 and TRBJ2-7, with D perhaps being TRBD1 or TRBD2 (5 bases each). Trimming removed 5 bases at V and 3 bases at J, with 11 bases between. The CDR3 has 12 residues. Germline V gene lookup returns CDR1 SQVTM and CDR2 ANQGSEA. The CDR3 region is CSVREGNYEQYF. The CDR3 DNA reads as TGCAGCGTTCGAGAGGGGAACTACGAGCAGTACTTC.

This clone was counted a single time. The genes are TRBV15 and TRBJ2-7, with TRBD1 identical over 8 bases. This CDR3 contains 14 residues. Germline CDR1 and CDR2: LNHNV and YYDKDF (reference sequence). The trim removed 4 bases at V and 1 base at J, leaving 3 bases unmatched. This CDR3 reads CATSTGQGSYEQYF. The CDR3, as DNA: TGTGCCACCAGCACAGGACAGGGATCCTACGAGCAGTACTTC.

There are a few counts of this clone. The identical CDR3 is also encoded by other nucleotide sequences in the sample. The CDR3: CSGGQGGYGYTF. CDR3 DNA: TGCAGCGGTGGACAGGGGGGCTATGGCTACACCTTC. The V call is TRBV29-1, the J call TRBJ1-2, with TRBD1 matching over 10 bases. CDR3 size: 12 residues. The junction had 3 bases not matched to a gene; V was cut back by 7 bases and J by 4 bases. Germline V gene lookup returns CDR1 SQVTM and CDR2 ANQGSEA.

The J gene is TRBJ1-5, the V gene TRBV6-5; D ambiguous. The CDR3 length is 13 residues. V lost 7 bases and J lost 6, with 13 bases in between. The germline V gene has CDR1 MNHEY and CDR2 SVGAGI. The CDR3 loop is CASKPLRGQPQHF. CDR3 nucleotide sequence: TGTGCCAGCAAACCCCTACGGGGTCAGCCCCAGCATTTT.

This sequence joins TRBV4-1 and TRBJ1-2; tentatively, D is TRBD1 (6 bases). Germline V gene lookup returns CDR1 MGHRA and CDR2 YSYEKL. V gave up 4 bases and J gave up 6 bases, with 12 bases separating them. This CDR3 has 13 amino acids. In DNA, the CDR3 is TGCGCCAGCAGCCTTACAGGGAACGATGGCTACACCTTC. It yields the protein CASSLTGNDGYTF.

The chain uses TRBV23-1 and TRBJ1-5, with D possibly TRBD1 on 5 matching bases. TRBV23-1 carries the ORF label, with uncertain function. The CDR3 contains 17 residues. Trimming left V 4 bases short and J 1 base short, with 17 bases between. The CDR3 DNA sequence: TGCGCCAGCAGTCCGGTGTCGGACGGGACCAGCAATCAGCCCCAGCATTTT. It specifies CASSPVSDGTSNQPQHF.

DNA for the CDR3: TGTGCCATCAGTGCCGGACAGGGGGCACGGGAGCAGTACTTC. This gives the protein CAISAGQGAREQYF. The rearrangement links TRBV10-3 to TRBJ2-7; 11 nucleotides match TRBD1. The J segment lost 7 bases and the V segment lost 4 bases, leaving 6 bases of the junction unmatched. CDR1 and CDR2 from the germline V gene are ENHRY and SYGVKD. The CDR3 extends over 14 amino acids.

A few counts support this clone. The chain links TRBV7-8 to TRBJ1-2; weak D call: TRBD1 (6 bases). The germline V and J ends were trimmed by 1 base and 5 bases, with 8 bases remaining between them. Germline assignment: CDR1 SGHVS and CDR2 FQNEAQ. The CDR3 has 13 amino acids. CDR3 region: CASSLEGGYGYTF. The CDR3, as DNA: TGTGCCAGCAGCTTAGAAGGGGGGTATGGCTACACCTTC. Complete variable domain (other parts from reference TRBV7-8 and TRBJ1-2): GAGVSQSPRYKVAKRGQDVALRCDPISGHVSLFWYQQALGQGPEFLTYFQNEAQLDKSGLPSDRFFAERPEGSVSTLKIQRTQQEDSAVYLCASSLEGGYGYTFGSGTRLTVV.

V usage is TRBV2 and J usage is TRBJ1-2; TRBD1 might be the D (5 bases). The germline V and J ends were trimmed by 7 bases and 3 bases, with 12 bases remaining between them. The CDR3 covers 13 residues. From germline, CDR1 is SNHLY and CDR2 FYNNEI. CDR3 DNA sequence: TGTGCCAGCACACTCAGGGCCGACTATGGCTACACCTTC. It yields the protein CASTLRADYGYTF. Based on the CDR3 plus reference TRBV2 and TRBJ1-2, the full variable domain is EPEVTQTPSHQVTQMGQEVILRCVPISNHLYFYWYRQILGQKVEFLVSFYNNEISEKSEIFDDQFSVERPDGSNFTLKIRSTKLEDSAMYFCASTLRADYGYTFGSGTRLTVV.

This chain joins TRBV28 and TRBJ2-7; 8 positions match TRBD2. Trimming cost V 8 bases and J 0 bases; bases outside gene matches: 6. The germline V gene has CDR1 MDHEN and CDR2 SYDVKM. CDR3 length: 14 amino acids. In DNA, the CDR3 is TGTGCCAGCCGTAGCGGGGTTCCCTCCTACGAGCAGTACTTC. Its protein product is CASRSGVPSYEQYF.